Below are 12 T cell receptor beta chains sequenced from a single sample in a study of T cell responses to AZD1222 COVID-19 vaccine. Using immunoSEQ multiplex PCR, the repertoire was profiled, and TCRdb retains in-frame clones only, with some absent. The sample has approximately 140,000 clones, just over 90% seen once. Sample: peripheral blood, taken on day 0 of AZD1222 vaccination. These receptors all come from an adult in good health.

The CDR3 spells CASSSLPNRGRSGTDTQYF. The CDR3 DNA reads TGCGCCAGCAGCTCTCTTCCTAACAGGGGCCGTTCAGGCACAGATACGCAGTATTTT. The V and J genes are TRBV5-1 and TRBJ2-3; 7 positions agree with TRBD1. Germline CDR1 and CDR2: SGHRS and YFSETQ. The ends lost 3 bases at V and 1 base at J; junction bases unmatched: 17. This CDR3 region has 19 residues.

The J gene is TRBJ2-2, the V gene TRBV15, with D unclear. V lost 0 bases, J lost 9 bases, and 11 bases lay in between. CDR3 length: 14 residues. Germline V gene data show CDR1 as LNHNV and CDR2 as YYDKDF (reference sequence). CDR3 loop: CATSRDKGYRELFF. The CDR3, as DNA: TGTGCCACCAGCAGAGATAAGGGTTACAGGGAGCTGTTTTTT.

The chain joins TRBV27 to TRBJ1-3, with unresolved D. V lost 3 bases to trimming and J lost 2 bases, with 11 bases between them. This CDR3 spans 15 amino acids. CDR1 is MNHEY, CDR2 SMNVEV, per germline (reference sequence). Here the CDR3 DNA reads TGTGCCAGCAGTTTTTCGGGGAACCCTGGAAACACCATATATTTT. Protein product: CASSFSGNPGNTIYF.

V and J are TRBV23-1 and TRBJ2-2; no firm D call. TRBV23-1 is recorded as an ORF, its role being uncertain. The CDR3 has 15 amino acids. V shed 4 bases and J shed 3 bases, with 12 bases lying between them. The CDR3 region is CASSPYRMDTGELFF. CDR3 in DNA: TGCGCCAGCAGTCCCTACCGTATGGACACCGGGGAGCTGTTTTTT.

This chain connects TRBV5-1 to TRBJ2-7; D perhaps matches TRBD1 (6 bases). CDR3 length equals 16 residues. V dropped 3 bases and J dropped 4 bases, with 20 bases sitting between them. Germline V gene data show CDR1 as SGHRS and CDR2 as YFSETQ. The DNA for the CDR3 is TGCGCCAGCAGCTGGGCCCCTGGTCGCAGGGGATACGAGCAGTACTTC. Translation gives CASSWAPGRRGYEQYF.

The chain has TRBV19 and TRBJ2-7, with TRBD2 identical over 7 bases. The trim removed 3 bases at V and 6 bases at J, leaving 17 bases unmatched. Germline CDR1 reads LNHDA; CDR2 reads SQIVND (reference sequence). The CDR3 is 17 amino acids. Here the CDR3 DNA reads TGTGCCAGTAGTATTTCTGGCGGGAGCCAGGGACTGGTCGAGCAGTACTTC. Protein: CASSISGGSQGLVEQYF. The complete variable domain, with remaining parts taken from reference TRBV19 and TRBJ2-7, reads DGGITQSPKYLFRKEGQNVTLSCEQNLNHDAMYWYRQDPGQGLRLIYYSQIVNDFQKGDIAEGYSVSREKKESFPLTVTSAQKNPTAFYLCASSISGGSQGLVEQYFGPGTRLTVT.

The chain's CDR3 is CASSDLTGPNSPLHF. As DNA, the CDR3 is TGTGCCAGCAGCGACCTTACAGGGCCTAATTCACCCCTCCACTTT. The chain links TRBV14 to TRBJ1-6, with D possibly TRBD1 on 6 matching bases. The CDR3 consists of 15 residues. V was clipped by 5 bases and J by 6 bases, with 14 bases between them. The germline CDR1 and CDR2 sequences are SGHDN and FVKESK. Filled out from reference TRBV14 and TRBJ1-6, the complete variable domain reads EAGVTQFPSHSVIEKGQTVTLRCDPISGHDNLYWYRRVMGKEIKFLLHFVKESKQDESGMPNNRFLAERTGGTYSTLKVQPAELEDSGVYFCASSDLTGPNSPLHFGNGTRLTVT.

The V gene is TRBV6-5, the J gene TRBJ1-5; tentative D call: TRBD1 (6 bases). The CDR3 extends over 15 amino acids. Deletions cut 5 bases from V and 5 bases from J, with 16 bases between. Germline V CDR1 and CDR2: MNHEY, SVGAGI. The CDR3 loop is CASSKSETGYQPQHF. Written as DNA, the CDR3 is TGTGCCAGCAGTAAGTCGGAGACAGGTTATCAGCCCCAGCATTTT.

The V gene is TRBV5-6, the J gene TRBJ1-4, with a tentative D call TRBD1 (5 bases). This CDR3 is 14 amino acids long. The V gene's germline CDR1 is SGHDT and CDR2 YYEEEE. Trimming took off 0 bases at V and 4 bases at J, with 7 bases between the two ends. The CDR3 nucleotides are TGTGCCAGCAGCTTGGGGGACCGTAATGAAAAACTGTTTTTT. Amino acids: CASSLGDRNEKLFF.

The chain has TRBV5-6 and TRBJ2-7, with TRBD1 matching over 8 bases. CDR1 and CDR2 (germline): SGHDT, YYEEEE. The CDR3 is made up of 16 amino acids. Trimming took 1 base from V and 4 from J; bases not matched to a gene: 10. CDR3 nucleotides: TGTGCCAGCAGCTTGCCCCAGGGGGCGTATTCTTACGAGCAGTACTTC. This encodes CASSLPQGAYSYEQYF.

The chain uses TRBV3-1 (or the pseudogene TRBV3-2) and TRBJ2-7; no definite D call. V gave up 2 bases and J gave up 3 bases, with 14 bases separating them. From germline, CDR1 is LGHDT and CDR2 YNNKEL (reference sequence). This CDR3 spans 15 amino acids. CDR3 sequence: CASSQMSGRHYEQYF. The CDR3 DNA reads as TGTGCCAGCAGCCAAATGTCAGGACGACACTACGAGCAGTACTTC.

This chain links TRBV19 with TRBJ2-3, with TRBD2 matching 11 bases. Germline CDR1 reads LNHDA; CDR2 reads SQIVND (reference sequence). The CDR3 totals 15 residues. J gave up 2 bases and V 8 bases, and 6 bases lay outside the gene matches. CDR3 amino acids: CASSTTSGDTDTQYF. The CDR3 nucleotides read TGTGCCAGTTCGACGACTAGCGGGGACACAGATACGCAGTATTTT.